The clone carrying this T cell receptor beta chain was seen a few times. No antigen is known for it. V lost 5 bases to trimming and J lost 2 bases; unmatched junction nucleotides: 11. This CDR3 comprises 16 residues. This entry comes from a study of response to subunit inactivated influenza vaccine. The study's findings and limits: Authors suggested seasonal influenza vaccinations each recruit few new T cells.

From the RT-PCR reads, TCRdb called clonotypes with MiXCR, one entry per CDR3 protein. This sample has 700,000 to 900,000 distinct CDR3 sequences, with over 20% found just once. The sequencing used PBMCs from blood, collected about 5 days after vaccination. V is TRBV12-3 or TRBV12-4 and J is TRBJ2-7; 8 bases are shared with TRBD1. The TCR originated in a man aged 45-65 years who received an inactivated influenza vaccine. The CDR3 loop is CASSSSTGTGTYEQYF. CDR3 DNA: TGTGCCAGCAGTAGCAGTACAGGGACAGGCACCTACGAGCAGTACTTC.